Listed here are 26 T cell receptor beta chains from one sample, sequenced in a study of regulatory T cells in long-lasting Graves disease. This sample's time point: newly diagnosed GD, antithyroid drugs for less than 3 months. Researchers made the TCR library from RNA that was extracted from PBMCs. The TCR beta library used iRepertoire HTBI primers with Arm-PCR amplification of CDR3. TCRdb reprocessed the multiplex PCR reads via MiXCR and lists one record per CDR3 protein. The table records roughly 420,000 distinct CDR3 sequences, about 15% of them present only once. The sample was also reused in another study, on T cells in Graves' hyperthyroidism and ophthalmopathy.

This material consisted of peripheral blood mononuclear cells (PBMCs), taken at new diagnosis, from a patient treated with antithyroid drugs. The receptors shown here come from a woman in her 50s with Graves disease.

This clonotype was counted ten times or more. This chain connects TRBV7-9 to TRBJ2-3; possible D gene TRBD2, 6 bases. This CDR3 spans 18 amino acids. Per germline, CDR1 SEHNR and CDR2 FQNEAQ (reference sequence). Trimming cost V 1 base and J 0 bases, with 17 bases left between them. CDR3 sequence: CASSLGSGGTPSTDTQYF. For the CDR3, the DNA is TGTGCCAGCAGCTTAGGTTCGGGCGGGACGCCGAGCACAGATACGCAGTATTTT.

Details on this clonotype: A much larger clone lies one base from this, so it may be a read error. The chain couples TRBV7-3 to TRBJ2-3; no reliable D call. The CDR3 contains 13 residues. Germline CDR1 SGHTA, CDR2 FQGTGA. Trimming removed 4 bases from V and 3 bases from J, with 8 bases in between. CDR3 in amino acids: CASSSWSTDTQYF. The CDR3 coding sequence is TGTGCCAGCAGCTCATGGTCTACAGATACGCAGTATTTT.

This chain uses TRBV10-2 with TRBJ2-7, with 12 bases matching TRBD2. J lost 3 bases, V lost 5 bases, and 11 bases had no gene match. CDR1 and CDR2 from the germline V gene are WSHSY and SAAADI. The CDR3 length is 17 residues. The CDR3 DNA reads as TGCGCCAGCAGTTTCCTAGCGGGAGGGCTCGTTAACTACGAGCAGTACTTC. Its translation: CASSFLAGGLVNYEQYF.

The gene calls are TRBV7-8 and TRBJ1-5, with no clear D. From germline, CDR1 is SGHVS and CDR2 FQNEAQ. This CDR3 has 15 amino acids. V lost 1 base, J lost 3 bases, and 10 bases lay in between. The CDR3 sequence: CASSLVGQVNQPQHF. CDR3 in DNA: TGTGCCAGCAGCTTAGTTGGCCAGGTCAATCAGCCCCAGCATTTT.

This clonotype was seen many times. The V and J genes are TRBV28 and TRBJ1-1, with D hard to call. V lost 5 bases and J 0 bases, leaving 10 bases between the germline ends. CDR1 is MDHEN and CDR2 is SYDVKM in the germline V gene. The CDR3 runs 14 residues. The CDR3 region is CASSIPEVNTEAFF. DNA of the CDR3: TGTGCCAGCAGTATACCGGAAGTGAACACTGAAGCTTTCTTT.

The V call is TRBV4-1, the J call TRBJ1-6; D is uncertain. Trimming removed 1 base from V and 9 bases from J, with 7 bases in between. Germline V lookup: CDR1 MGHRA, CDR2 YSYEKL. The CDR3 has 13 residues. The CDR3 loop reads CASSQGRASPLHF. The CDR3 nucleotides read TGCGCCAGCAGCCAAGGACGAGCTTCACCCCTCCACTTT.

In its sample, this clonotype was seen many times. V gene TRBV5-1 combines with J gene TRBJ2-7, with D perhaps TRBD1 (6 bases). The CDR3 spans 14 residues. V was shortened by 0 bases and J by 5 bases, with 12 bases between the two germline ends. Germline V gene data show CDR1 as SGHRS and CDR2 as YFSETQ. CDR3 residues: CASSLAQGLDEQYF. In DNA, the CDR3 is TGCGCCAGCAGCTTGGCCCAGGGGCTCGACGAGCAGTACTTC. Together with reference TRBV5-1 and TRBJ2-7, the CDR3 gives the full variable domain: KAGVTQTPRYLIKTRGQQVTLSCSPISGHRSVSWYQQTPGQGLQFLFEYFSETQRNKGNFPGRFSGRQFSNSRSEMNVSTLELGDSALYLCASSLAQGLDEQYFGPGTRLTVT.

This clonotype appeared many times. The chain joins TRBV27 to TRBJ2-2; 7 bases agree with TRBD2. The CDR3 totals 16 residues. Per the germline V gene, CDR1 is MNHEY and CDR2 is SMNVEV (reference sequence). V trimming: 1 base; J trimming: 1 base; junction bases outside the gene matches: 3. The CDR3 DNA reads as TGTGCCAGCAGTTTATGGGCTAGCGGGAACACCGGGGAGCTGTTTTTT. Protein sequence: CASSLWASGNTGELFF.

This clonotype has more than one count but fewer than ten. Germline and junction disagree at one end, which may indicate a read error. The V and J genes are TRBV20-1 and TRBJ2-7; 9 bases line up with TRBD1. CDR1 and CDR2 (germline): DFQATT, SNEGSKA (reference sequence). The CDR3 runs 12 residues. The CDR3 sequence: CSARDRGAERYF. The CDR3 DNA is TGCAGTGCTAGGGACAGGGGAGCCGAGCGGTACTTC.

This clonotype has ten or more counts. This chain connects TRBV3-1 to TRBJ2-7, with 8 bases lining up with TRBD1. The CDR3 covers 16 residues. J lost 3 bases, V lost 0 bases, and 7 bases had no gene match. Germline V gene sequence: CDR1 LGHDT, CDR2 YNNKEL (reference sequence). The CDR3 sequence is CASSQETRGHFYEQYF. DNA of the CDR3: TGTGCCAGCAGCCAAGAGACCAGGGGGCATTTCTACGAGCAGTACTTC.

This clonotype was seen a handful of times. The chain is built from TRBV6-2 or TRBV6-3 and TRBJ1-4, with a weak D call TRBD1 (5 bases). Germline values: CDR1 MNHEY, CDR2 SVGEGT. The germline V and J ends were trimmed by 8 bases and 7 bases, with 14 bases remaining between them. The CDR3 is made up of 13 amino acids. The CDR3 reads CASCGGVGEKLFF. The DNA of the CDR3 is TGTGCCAGCTGCGGAGGGGTTGGTGAAAAACTGTTTTTT.

This clonotype came up a few times. The CDR3 loop reads CASSTQGAAYTDSTDTQYF. CDR3 DNA sequence: TGTGCCAGCAGTACACAGGGTGCCGCCTACACCGATAGCACAGATACGCAGTATTTT. The rearrangement joins TRBV6-2 or TRBV6-3 to TRBJ2-3, with D possibly matching TRBD1 (6 bases). Deletions cut 5 bases from V and 0 bases from J, with 24 bases between. From germline, CDR1 is MNHEY and CDR2 SVGEGT. The CDR3 runs to 19 residues.

The rearrangement uses TRBV12-3 or TRBV12-4 and TRBJ2-4; TRBD2 agrees at 8 bases. Trimming removed 5 bases from V and 9 bases from J; junction bases left unmatched: 9. The CDR3 spans 14 residues. CDR3: CASSPPAGTSIQYF. The CDR3 nucleotides are TGTGCCAGCAGTCCACCCGCCGGGACTAGCATTCAGTACTTC.

This clonotype was picked up a small number of times. The V call is TRBV20-1, the J call TRBJ2-1, with 8 bases fitting TRBD2. The J call is doubtful: the DNA matches TRBJ2-5 better. Germline loops: CDR1 DFQATT, CDR2 SNEGSKA (reference sequence). CDR3 length equals 15 residues. The CDR3, as DNA: TGCAGTGCCCCCAGAGCGGGAGCTATTCAAGAGACCCAGTACTTC. Its protein is CSAPRAGAIQETQYF.

J is TRBJ1-1 and V is TRBV3-1; 7 bases agree with TRBD1. CDR3 length: 19 residues. J gave up 0 bases and V 0 bases, and 13 bases lay outside the gene matches. Per the germline V gene, CDR1 is LGHDT and CDR2 is YNNKEL (reference sequence). This CDR3 reads CASSQDPPPLQGMNTEAFF. The CDR3, as DNA: TGTGCCAGCAGCCAAGATCCCCCCCCCTTACAGGGGATGAACACTGAAGCTTTCTTT.

This clonotype was observed a single time. The chain recombines TRBV27 with TRBJ2-7; D call uncertain. V lost 2 bases, J lost 4 bases, and 12 bases lay in between. Germline V gene data show CDR1 as MNHEY and CDR2 as SMNVEV (reference sequence). CDR3 length equals 14 residues. For the CDR3, the DNA is TGTGCCAGCAGTTTAAACGTAACAGTTTACGAGCAGTACTTC. It codes for CASSLNVTVYEQYF.

At least ten counts were recorded for this clonotype. The genes are TRBV5-1 and TRBJ1-2; a possible D gene is TRBD1 (5 bases). The CDR3 has 12 residues. Germline CDR1 and CDR2: SGHRS and YFSETQ. Deletions cut 4 bases from V and 6 bases from J, with 10 bases between. CDR3 DNA: TGCGCCAGCAGCCTATCGACAGATGGCTACACCTTC. It is translated as CASSLSTDGYTF.

The table lists this clonotype with many counts. The V call is TRBV5-1, the J call TRBJ2-1; TRBD2 aligns across 15 bases. Germline V lookup: CDR1 SGHRS, CDR2 YFSETQ. V trimming: 7 bases; J trimming: 9 bases; junction bases outside the gene matches: 17. There are 18 residues in the CDR3. The CDR3 spells CASREGTSGGITTSEQFF. The CDR3 DNA follows: TGCGCCAGCCGCGAAGGGACTAGCGGGGGGATAACAACTAGTGAGCAGTTCTTC.

The chain employs TRBV19 and TRBJ2-1, with D perhaps matching TRBD1 (6 bases). V gave up 7 bases and J gave up 3 bases, with 19 bases separating them. This CDR3 is built from 16 residues. CDR1 LNHDA and CDR2 SQIVND come from the germline V gene (reference sequence). The CDR3 reads CASTQGIGLIYNEQFF. The CDR3 DNA reads as TGTGCCAGTACTCAGGGGATCGGACTCATCTACAATGAGCAGTTCTTC.

This clonotype was counted at least ten times. The genes are TRBV7-6 and TRBJ1-1; D possibly corresponds to TRBD1 (6 bases). V was shortened by 5 bases and J by 11 bases, with 21 bases between the two germline ends. The CDR3 sequence is 14 residues long. CDR1 and CDR2 (germline): SGHVS, FNYEAQ. CDR3 loop: CASSPETQGRGAFF. The CDR3 DNA sequence: TGTGCCAGCAGCCCAGAGACCCAGGGCAGGGGCGCTTTCTTT.

This clonotype was seen repeatedly, ten times or more. The rearrangement uses TRBV30 and TRBJ2-1, with TRBD2 matching over 8 bases. The J segment lost 6 bases and the V segment lost 0 bases, leaving 7 bases of the junction unmatched. The germline gives CDR1 GTSNPN, CDR2 SVGIG (reference sequence). The CDR3 has 15 amino acids. The CDR3 region has the DNA TGTGCCTGGAGTGTTCCGGGACTAGTGGCCAATGAGCAGTTCTTC. This sequence encodes CAWSVPGLVANEQFF.

This clonotype was recorded many times. CDR3 sequence (DNA): TGTGCCAGCAGGTCGCAGGGGAGAGGAGAAGCTTTCTTT. It encodes CASRSQGRGEAFF. The chain links TRBV27 to TRBJ1-1; possible D gene TRBD1, 6 bases. The ends were cut back, 6 bases at V and 8 bases at J, with 16 bases in the middle. Germline V gene lookup returns CDR1 MNHEY and CDR2 SMNVEV (reference sequence). The CDR3 has 13 amino acids.

This clonotype was counted ten times or more. The rearrangement joins TRBV2 to TRBJ2-7, with 10 bases fitting TRBD2. V was pared by 6 bases and J by 6 bases, with 11 bases of the junction left unmatched. CDR1 SNHLY and CDR2 FYNNEI come from the germline V gene. This CDR3 is 15 amino acids long. CDR3 protein: CASSILAGSLGEQYF. DNA for the CDR3: TGTGCCAGCAGCATACTAGCGGGATCTCTGGGCGAGCAGTACTTC.

This clonotype has more than one count but fewer than ten. The J gene is TRBJ1-6, the V gene TRBV3-1; 10 bases fit TRBD1. Trimming took 0 bases from V and 9 from J; bases not matched to a gene: 5. CDR3 length: 16 residues. Germline CDR1 reads LGHDT; CDR2 reads YNNKEL (reference sequence). The CDR3 loop reads CASSQDMGQGSSPLHF. DNA of the CDR3: TGTGCCAGCAGCCAAGATATGGGACAGGGGAGTTCACCCCTCCACTTT.

This clonotype was picked up a small number of times. In DNA, the CDR3 is TGCGCCAGCAGCTTGGAAGGGGGAGGACCGGGTAATGAGCAGTTCTTC. This codes for CASSLEGGGPGNEQFF. V is TRBV5-1 and J is TRBJ2-1; D possibly uses TRBD1 or TRBD2 (6 bases each). Trimming took 0 bases from V and 7 from J, leaving 17 bases between them. The CDR3 is 16 residues long. CDR1 and CDR2 (germline): SGHRS, YFSETQ.

V and J are TRBV4-1 and TRBJ2-1; D perhaps matches TRBD1 (6 bases). V lost 4 bases and J 1 base, leaving 17 bases between the germline ends. Germline V gives CDR1 MGHRA, CDR2 YSYEKL. The CDR3 has 17 residues. The CDR3 DNA is TGCGCCAGCAGCCGTATCCTCACAGGGAAGTCCTACAATGAGCAGTTCTTC. Translated, it gives CASSRILTGKSYNEQFF.